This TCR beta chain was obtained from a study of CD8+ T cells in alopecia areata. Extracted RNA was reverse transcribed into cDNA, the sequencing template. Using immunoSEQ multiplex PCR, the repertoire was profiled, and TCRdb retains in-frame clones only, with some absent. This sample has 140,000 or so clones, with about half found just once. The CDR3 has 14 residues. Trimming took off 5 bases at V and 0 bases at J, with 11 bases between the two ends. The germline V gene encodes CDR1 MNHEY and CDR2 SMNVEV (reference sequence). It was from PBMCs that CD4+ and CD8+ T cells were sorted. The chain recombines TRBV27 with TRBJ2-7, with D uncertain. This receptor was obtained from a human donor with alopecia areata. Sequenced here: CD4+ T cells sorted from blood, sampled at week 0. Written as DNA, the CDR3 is TGTGCCAGCAGTGCCCGCTCTTACTCCTACGAGCAGTACTTC. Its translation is CASSARSYSYEQYF.